The 17 T cell receptor beta chains below come from one sample, sequenced in a study of beta chain features in type 1 diabetes. Whole-study findings and limits: Researchers report that Type 1 diabetes patients had moderately but significantly shorter TCRB CDR3s across all four CD4+ subsets.

Every isolated RNA sample was fully reverse transcribed, so sequencing captured expressed TCRB transcripts. The method was immunoSEQ multiplex PCR; TCRdb's version includes in-frame clones alone and lacks a portion of them. This table has more than 250,000 clones, approximately 24% appearing once. Their specific antigens are unknown. The sequencing input was naive CD4+ T cells from blood. The receptor set was obtained from a woman aged 25 to 45 with type 1 diabetes.

This clone was picked up a small number of times. This chain joins TRBV28 and TRBJ2-7; 8 bases are a match to TRBD1. CDR3 length: 17 amino acids. J was trimmed by 2 bases and V by 5 bases; bases with no gene match: 14. The germline CDR1 and CDR2 sequences are MDHEN and SYDVKM. The CDR3 coding sequence is TGTGCCAGCAGTCTCGCCCCGGACAGGGTTGGTGCCTACGAGCAGTACTTC. Its protein product is CASSLAPDRVGAYEQYF.

This clone was counted between two and nine times. CDR3 sequence: CASHGGGVGFRDIQYF. CDR3 in DNA: TGTGCCTCCCACGGGGGAGGGGTGGGATTTAGGGACATTCAGTACTTC. This chain joins TRBV28 and TRBJ2-4; TRBD2 aligns across 7 bases. The CDR3 is 16 residues long. Germline V gives CDR1 MDHEN, CDR2 SYDVKM. The ends lost 11 bases at V and 8 bases at J; junction bases unmatched: 21.

The rearrangement joins TRBV18 to TRBJ2-6; no reliable D call. Germline CDR1 is KGHSH and CDR2 is LQKENI. CDR3 length equals 16 residues. V lost 2 bases to trimming and J lost 4 bases, with 12 bases between them. The chain's CDR3 is CASSPIPRGGANVLTF. The CDR3 nucleotides read TGTGCCAGCTCACCAATCCCACGAGGAGGGGCCAACGTCCTGACTTTC.

This chain links TRBV5-1 with TRBJ2-5; D gene unclear. Germline-derived CDR1 and CDR2 are SGHRS and YFSETQ. The CDR3 consists of 14 residues. V dropped 0 bases and J dropped 5 bases, with 11 bases sitting between them. In nucleotides, the CDR3 is TGCGCCAGCAGCTTGGGGCGGTCTGCGGAGACCCAGTACTTC. Translating it yields CASSLGRSAETQYF.

The rearrangement joins TRBV6-6 to TRBJ1-2, with D possibly TRBD1 on 6 matching bases. Trimming removed 8 bases at V and 6 bases at J, with 16 bases between. The CDR3 is 13 amino acids. In germline, CDR1 is MNHNY, CDR2 SVGAGI (reference sequence). The CDR3 spells CASGGGPENGYTF. In DNA, the CDR3 is TGTGCCAGCGGCGGGGGGCCGGAAAATGGCTACACCTTC.

The V call is TRBV29-1, the J call TRBJ2-3; TRBD1 agrees at 9 bases. V dropped 5 bases and J dropped 3; count of bases not matched to a gene: 9. Germline CDR1 and CDR2: SQVTM and ANQGSEA. The CDR3 covers 15 residues. CDR3 nucleotides: TGCAGCGTTCAATCGGGACAGGGATTGACAGATACGCAGTATTTT. Amino acid sequence: CSVQSGQGLTDTQYF.

The rearrangement uses TRBV13 and TRBJ1-1; 10 bases fit TRBD1. Unmatched junction bases numbered 4, after V lost 5 bases and J lost 4 bases. Germline assignment: CDR1 PRHDT and CDR2 FYEKMQ (reference sequence). The CDR3 consists of 14 residues. CDR3 DNA sequence: TGTGCCAGCAGCACCAGGACAGGGGGCACTGAAGCTTTCTTT. This encodes CASSTRTGGTEAFF.

This clone turned up a few times. This chain joins TRBV9 and TRBJ1-2; D not certain. The V gene lost 0 bases and the J gene lost 4 bases, with 10 bases spanning the gap. The CDR3 loop spans 14 amino acids. Germline lookup yields CDR1 SGDLS and CDR2 YYNGEE. DNA for the CDR3: TGTGCCAGCAGCGTAGTCGGAGAAGCCTATGGCTACACCTTC. Its protein is CASSVVGEAYGYTF.

The J gene is TRBJ2-1, the V gene TRBV21-1; the tabulated D call, TRBD1, remains unverified against the DNA. TRBV21-1 is listed as a pseudogene. The CDR3 runs to 12 residues. CDR3 DNA sequence: TGTGCCAGCAGCGGTCAGTACAATGAGCAGTTCTTC. Protein sequence: CASSGQYNEQFF.

This clone occurred a few times. This sequence joins TRBV7-8 and TRBJ2-1, with 14 bases aligning to TRBD2. The junction had 4 bases not matched to a gene; V was cut back by 3 bases and J by 12 bases. CDR1 and CDR2 (germline): SGHVS, FQNEAQ. CDR3 size: 14 residues. The CDR3: CASSFSGTSGGQFF. In DNA form, the CDR3 reads TGTGCCAGCAGCTTTTCCGGGACTAGCGGGGGGCAGTTCTTC.

This clone was counted between two and nine times. The rearrangement links TRBV4-1 to TRBJ1-1; D is perhaps TRBD1 (5 bases). CDR1 and CDR2 from the germline V gene are MGHRA and YSYEKL. The V end was cut by 3 bases, the J end by 1 base, with 9 bases between. The CDR3 is 14 amino acids. CDR3 residues: CASSQAGRNTEAFF. The CDR3 DNA follows: TGCGCCAGCAGCCAGGCGGGACGGAACACTGAAGCTTTCTTT.

The chain couples TRBV4-1 to TRBJ2-7; no clear D gene. The CDR3 length is 15 residues. Trimming left V 3 bases short and J 0 bases short, with 12 bases between. Germline V lookup: CDR1 MGHRA, CDR2 YSYEKL. The CDR3: CASSQSAASSYEQYF. Written as DNA, the CDR3 is TGCGCCAGCAGCCAGAGTGCGGCCAGCTCCTACGAGCAGTACTTC.

The chain couples TRBV6-4 to TRBJ2-3, with a possible D match to TRBD2 (6 bases). Trimming stripped 6 bases from V and 3 bases from J, with 10 bases between. Germline CDR1 reads MRHNA; CDR2 reads SNTAGT. The CDR3 is made up of 13 amino acids. CDR3 nucleotide sequence: TGTGCCAGCAGCCGGGACTTAACAGATACGCAGTATTTT. The encoded protein is CASSRDLTDTQYF.

This clone was counted a few times. This chain joins TRBV5-1 and TRBJ2-7, with 12 bases aligning to TRBD2. Germline values: CDR1 SGHRS, CDR2 YFSETQ. The CDR3 has 14 residues. The ends lost 4 bases at V and 2 bases at J; junction bases unmatched: 1. The chain's CDR3 is CASSRTSGTYEQYF. The DNA of the CDR3 is TGCGCCAGCAGCAGGACTAGCGGGACCTACGAGCAGTACTTC.

The sample holds one count of this clone. The rearrangement uses TRBV30 and TRBJ1-1; 9 nucleotides match TRBD1. The CDR3 runs 12 residues. V was clipped by 8 bases and J by 4 bases; unmatched bases: 5. CDR1 GTSNPN and CDR2 SVGIG come from the germline V gene (reference sequence). Here the CDR3 reads CARADRGTEAFF. CDR3 coding DNA: TGTGCCCGAGCGGACAGGGGCACTGAAGCTTTCTTT.

The gene calls are TRBV19 and TRBJ2-1; 8 bases line up with TRBD2. The CDR3 is made up of 16 amino acids. Germline loops: CDR1 LNHDA, CDR2 SQIVND (reference sequence). The junction had 8 bases not matched to a gene; V was cut back by 5 bases and J by 2 bases. The DNA for the CDR3 is TGTGCCAGTAGTGCATCTAGCGGGTGGCCCTACAATGAGCAGTTCTTC. Translation: CASSASSGWPYNEQFF.

With respect to this clone: Other DNA variants within this sample encode the same CDR3. The CDR3 DNA reads TGTGCCAGCAGCCAAAACACTGAAGCTTTCTTT. Translating it yields CASSQNTEAFF. The V call is TRBV7-9, the J call TRBJ1-1; D call uncertain. CDR1 is SEHNR and CDR2 is FQNEAQ in the germline V gene (reference sequence). V was trimmed by 5 bases and J by 2 bases, leaving 3 bases between them. CDR3 size: 11 residues.